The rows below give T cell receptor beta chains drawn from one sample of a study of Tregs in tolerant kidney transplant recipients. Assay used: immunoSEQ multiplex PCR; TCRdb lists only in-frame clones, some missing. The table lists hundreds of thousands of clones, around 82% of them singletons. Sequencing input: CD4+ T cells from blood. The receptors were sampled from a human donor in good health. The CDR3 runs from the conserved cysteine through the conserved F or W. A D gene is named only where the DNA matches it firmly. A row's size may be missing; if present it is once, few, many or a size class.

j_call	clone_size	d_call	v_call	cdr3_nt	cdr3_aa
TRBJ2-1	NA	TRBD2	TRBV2	TGTGCCAGCAAAGCGGGGGCGAACAATGAGCAGTTCTTC	CASKAGANNEQFF
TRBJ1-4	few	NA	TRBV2	TGTGCCAGCAAGAAGGACAGCGGTGAAAAACTGTTTTTT	CASKKDSGEKLFF
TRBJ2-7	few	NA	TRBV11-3	TGTGCCAGCAGCTTAGGGTACGGCGACGAGCAGTACTTC	CASSLGYGDEQYF
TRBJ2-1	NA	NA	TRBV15	TGTGCCACCAGCAGAGTTCCAGAGGATGAGCAGTTCTTC	CATSRVPEDEQFF
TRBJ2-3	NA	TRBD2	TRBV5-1	TGCGCCAGCAGCTTTCCCCCCGCGGGGGATAGCACAGATACGCAGTATTTT	CASSFPPAGDSTDTQYF
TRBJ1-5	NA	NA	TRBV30	TGTGCCTGGAGTGTAACGGCCGTCTCGGGACAGCCCCAGCATTTT	CAWSVTAVSGQPQHF
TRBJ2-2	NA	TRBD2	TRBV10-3	TGTGCCATCAGGGGGACTAGTTCCATCACCGGGGAGCTGTTTTTT	CAIRGTSSITGELFF
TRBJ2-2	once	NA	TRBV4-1	TGCGCCAGCAGCTATTGGACCGAGCGTCATCCGGGGGCGAACACCGGGGAGCTGTTTTTT	CASSYWTERHPGANTGELFF
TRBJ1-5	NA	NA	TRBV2	TGTGCCAGCAGTCCTGGATCGGGCAATCAGCCCCAGCATTTT	CASSPGSGNQPQHF
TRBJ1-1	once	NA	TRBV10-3	TGTGCCATCAGTGACTACAGGCTGAACACTGAAGCTTTCTTT	CAISDYRLNTEAFF
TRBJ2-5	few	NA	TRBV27	TGTGCCAGCAGTTTAGGCGGGTCAGGAGCTGAGACCCAGTACTTC	CASSLGGSGAETQYF
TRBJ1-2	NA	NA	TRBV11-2	TGTGCCAGCAGTCGGGGGGCTGGTGGCTACACCTTC	CASSRGAGGYTF
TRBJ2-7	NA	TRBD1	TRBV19	TGTGCCAGTAGTATGTCTCCGGGACAGACCTACGAGCAGTACTTC	CASSMSPGQTYEQYF
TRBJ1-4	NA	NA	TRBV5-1	TGCGCCAGCAGCTTGTCACCCCGGGCAACTAATGAAAAACTGTTTTTT	CASSLSPRATNEKLFF
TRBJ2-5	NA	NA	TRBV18	TGTGCCAGCTCACCTAGGGTGAGGGAGACCCAGTACTTC	CASSPRVRETQYF
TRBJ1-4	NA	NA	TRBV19	TGTGCCAGTAGTATAGCCCGGTTAAGAACTAATGAAAAACTGTTTTTT	CASSIARLRTNEKLFF
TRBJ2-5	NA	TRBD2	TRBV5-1	TGCGCCAGCAACAGACTAGCGGGGTCCCAAGAGACCCAGTACTTC	CASNRLAGSQETQYF
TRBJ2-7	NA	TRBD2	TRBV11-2	TGTGCCAGCACCCGTAGGGAGGGGTTAGGGTACGAGCAGTACTTC	CASTRREGLGYEQYF
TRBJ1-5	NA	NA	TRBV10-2	TGCGCCAGCAGTGAGTCTGATCAGCCCCAGCATTTT	CASSESDQPQHF
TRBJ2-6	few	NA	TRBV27	TGTGCCAGCAGGCCATGGGGCCGCTCTGGGGCCAACGTCCTGACTTTC	CASRPWGRSGANVLTF
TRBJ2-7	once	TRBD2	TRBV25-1	TGTGCCAGCAGTGAAGCTCCGGCTAGCGGGGCTTACGAGCAGTACTTC	CASSEAPASGAYEQYF
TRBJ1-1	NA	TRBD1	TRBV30	TGTGCCTGGAGTGTCCACAGGGGTCGGGAAGCTTTCTTT	CAWSVHRGREAFF
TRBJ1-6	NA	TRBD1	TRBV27	TGTGCCAGCAGTTCAGACAGGGGGAAGGAGTCACCCCTCCACTTT	CASSSDRGKESPLHF
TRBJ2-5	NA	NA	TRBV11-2	TGTGCCAGCAGCCTCACGGAGACCCAGTACTTC	CASSLTETQYF
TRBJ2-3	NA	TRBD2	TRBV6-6	TGTGCCAGCAGCATAGGACTAGCGGGGGTAGATACGCAGTATTTT	CASSIGLAGVDTQYF
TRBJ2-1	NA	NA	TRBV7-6	TGTGCCAGCAGCCCCCTGGGCAATGAGCAGTTCTTC	CASSPLGNEQFF
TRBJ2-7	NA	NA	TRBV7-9	TGTGCCAGCAGCTCGTTTTCAGGGTACTCCTACGAGCAGTACTTC	CASSSFSGYSYEQYF
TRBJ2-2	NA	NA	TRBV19	TGTGCCAGTAGGAGCGCTGGGAACACCGGGGAGCTGTTTTTT	CASRSAGNTGELFF
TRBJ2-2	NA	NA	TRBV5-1	TGCGCCAGCAGCTTGGAGGCTAGCCCTCTGAACACCGGGGAGCTGTTTTTT	CASSLEASPLNTGELFF
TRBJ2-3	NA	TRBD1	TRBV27	TGTGCCAGCAGGAAGACAGGGAAAATAGATACGCAGTATTTT	CASRKTGKIDTQYF
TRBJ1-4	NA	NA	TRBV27	TGTGCCAGCAGTCGCGGACAGCTAGCTAATGAAAAACTGTTTTTT	CASSRGQLANEKLFF
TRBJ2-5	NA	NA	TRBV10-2	TGCGCCAGCAGTCAAGGGGCCCCTCTGAAAGAGACCCAGTACTTC	CASSQGAPLKETQYF
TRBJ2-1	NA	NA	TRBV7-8	TGTGCCAGCAGCTTAGGGGCCCTCAATGAGCAGTTCTTC	CASSLGALNEQFF
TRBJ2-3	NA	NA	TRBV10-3	TGTGCCATCAGCGGACAAGACACAGATACGCAGTATTTT	CAISGQDTDTQYF
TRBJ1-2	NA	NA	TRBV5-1	TGCGCCAGCAGCTTGGGTACAGTCTATGGCTACACCTTC	CASSLGTVYGYTF
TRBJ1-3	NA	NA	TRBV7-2	TGTGCCAGCAGCTTACACGGCAGGAGCTCTGGAAACACCATATATTTT	CASSLHGRSSGNTIYF
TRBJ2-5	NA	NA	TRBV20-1	TGCAGTGCTAGAAGCCAAGAGACCCAGTACTTC	CSARSQETQYF
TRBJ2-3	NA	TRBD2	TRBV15	TGTGCCACCAGCAGGGAATGGACTAGCGGGAAGGGAGATACGCAGTATTTT	CATSREWTSGKGDTQYF
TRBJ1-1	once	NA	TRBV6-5	TGTGCCAGCAGTTACAGGGCCCCCAAGAACACTGAAGCTTTCTTT	CASSYRAPKNTEAFF
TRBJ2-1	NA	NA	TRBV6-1	TGTGCCACCTCGGGGAGTCTTAACAATGAGCAGTTCTTC	CATSGSLNNEQFF